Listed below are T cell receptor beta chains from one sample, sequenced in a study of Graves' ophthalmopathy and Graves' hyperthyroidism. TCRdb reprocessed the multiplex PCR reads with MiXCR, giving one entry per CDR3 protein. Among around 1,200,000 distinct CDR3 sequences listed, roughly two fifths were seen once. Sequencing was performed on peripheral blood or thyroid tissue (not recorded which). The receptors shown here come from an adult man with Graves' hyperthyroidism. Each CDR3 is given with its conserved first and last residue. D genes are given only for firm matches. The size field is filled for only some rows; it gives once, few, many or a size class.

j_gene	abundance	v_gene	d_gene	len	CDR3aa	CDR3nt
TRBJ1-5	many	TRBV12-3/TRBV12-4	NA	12	CASTLGPQPQHF	TGTGCCAGCACTTTGGGACCTCAGCCCCAGCATTTT
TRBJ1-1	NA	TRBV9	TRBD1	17	CASSVDGQGGITAEAFF	TGTGCCAGCAGCGTAGATGGACAGGGGGGGATCACCGCCGAAGCTTTCTTT
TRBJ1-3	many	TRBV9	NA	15	CASSVEPTNGNTIYF	TGTGCCAGCAGCGTAGAACCCACCAATGGAAACACCATATATTTT
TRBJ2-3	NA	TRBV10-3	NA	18	CAIKAGSLSGAHTDTQYF	TGTGCCATCAAGGCGGGTAGTCTCTCGGGGGCCCACACAGATACGCAGTATTTT
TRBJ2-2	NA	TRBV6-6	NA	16	CASTPGTPSGVGELFF	TGTGCCAGCACTCCCGGGACACCCTCCGGGGTAGGGGAGCTGTTTTTT
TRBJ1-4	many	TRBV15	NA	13	CATRGPPNEKLFF	TGTGCCACCAGGGGACCTCCTAATGAAAAACTGTTTTTT
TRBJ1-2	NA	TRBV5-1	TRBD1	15	CASSGQGIANYGYTF	TGCGCCAGCAGCGGACAGGGGATAGCTAACTATGGCTACACCTTC
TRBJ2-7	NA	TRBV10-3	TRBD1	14	CASRPGQSSYEQYF	TGTGCCAGCCGTCCGGGACAGTCATCCTACGAGCAGTACTTC
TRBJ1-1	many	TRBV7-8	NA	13	CASSYGTGPEAFF	TGTGCCAGCAGCTACGGGACTGGGCCTGAAGCTTTCTTT
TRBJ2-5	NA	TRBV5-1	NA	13	CASSADSQETQCF	TGCGCCAGCAGCGCAGATTCCCAAGAGACCCAGTGCTTC
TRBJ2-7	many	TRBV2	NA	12	CASIANSYEQYF	TGTGCCAGCATTGCCAACTCCTACGAGCAGTACTTC
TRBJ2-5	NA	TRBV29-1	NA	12	CSEGKGVETQYF	TGCAGTGAAGGCAAGGGGGTGGAGACCCAGTACTTC
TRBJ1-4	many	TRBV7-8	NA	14	CASSITGRGEKLFF	TGTGCCAGCAGCATAACAGGGAGGGGCGAAAAACTGTTTTTT
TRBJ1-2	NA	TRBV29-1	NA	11	CSGQGNYGYTF	TGCAGCGGTCAGGGGAACTATGGCTACACCTTC
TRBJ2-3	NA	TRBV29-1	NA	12	CSVDLALDTQYF	TGCAGCGTTGACCTCGCGTTGGATACGCAGTATTTT
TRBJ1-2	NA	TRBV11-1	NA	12	CASSLLGQGCTF	TGTGCCAGCAGCCTCCTGGGGCAAGGCTGCACCTTC
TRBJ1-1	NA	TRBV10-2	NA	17	CASSYITGVQGYTEAFF	TGTGCCAGCAGTTACATAACGGGCGTCCAGGGTTATACTGAAGCTTTCTTT
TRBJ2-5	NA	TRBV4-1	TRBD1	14	CASSPTGVQETQYF	TGCGCCAGCAGCCCAACAGGGGTCCAAGAGACCCAGTACTTC
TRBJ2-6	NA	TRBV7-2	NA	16	CASSLHSHSGANVLTF	TGTGCCAGCAGCTTACACAGCCATTCTGGGGCCAACGTCCTGACTTTC
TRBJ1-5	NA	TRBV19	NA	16	CASSIVGEYSNQPQHF	TGTGCCAGTAGTATAGTAGGAGAATATAGCAATCAGCCCCAGCATTTT
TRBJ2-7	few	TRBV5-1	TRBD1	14	CASSSGTANYEQYF	TGCGCCAGCAGCTCCGGGACAGCTAACTACGAGCAGTACTTC
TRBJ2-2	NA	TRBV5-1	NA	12	CASSFPGGEVFF	TGCGCCAGCAGCTTCCCTGGAGGGGAGGTGTTTTTT
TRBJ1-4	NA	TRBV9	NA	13	CASTLGRNEKLFF	TGTGCCAGCACCCTTGGACGAAATGAAAAACTGTTTTTT
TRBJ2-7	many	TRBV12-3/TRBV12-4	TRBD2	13	CASSLGTSGRTSF	TGTGCCAGCAGTTTGGGAACTAGCGGGAGGACATCCTTC
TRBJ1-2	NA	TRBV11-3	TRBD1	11	CASSSGQGYTF	TGTGCCAGCAGCTCGGGACAGGGCTACACCTTC
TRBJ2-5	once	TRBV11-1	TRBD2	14	CASGSGGAKETQYF	TGTGCCAGCGGTAGCGGGGGGGCGAAAGAGACCCAGTACTTC